This T cell receptor (beta chain) was obtained from a study of T cell responses to AZD1222 COVID-19 vaccine. General study results and limits: CD4 TCRs linked to vaccination spanned spike, dominating at 160-218 and 743-854.

Points on this clone: Its antigen is unidentified.

Some second doses came at about 4 weeks and others at about 12 weeks; these were pooled. The V end was cut by 3 bases, the J end by 5 bases, with 10 bases between. CDR1 is ENHRY and CDR2 is SYGVKD in the germline V gene. The length of the CDR3 is 13 residues. Profiling relied on immunoSEQ multiplex PCR, and the TCRdb table lists in-frame clones only, not all of them. The sample has approximately 80,000 clones, roughly 88% seen once; the top ten hold 3.4%. The chain is built from TRBV10-3 and TRBJ1-1; D not certain. The receptor's source is an adult who received the AZD1222 COVID-19 vaccine. The sequences come from peripheral blood, collected 28 days after the second AZD1222 dose. The CDR3 here is CAISDGSPTEAFF. CDR3 bases: TGTGCCATCAGTGATGGCAGCCCGACTGAAGCTTTCTTT.